The 7 T cell receptor beta chains presented below share a single source sample, sequenced in a study of vaccination effects on CD4 cells after COVID-19 (dated by TCRdb to the early 2020s). No antigen is known for these receptors. Libraries were prepared through the immunoSEQ multiplex PCR assay. Drawn from immuneACCESS, this table holds only the in-frame rearrangements with V and J called that TCRdb kept. Clones are partly lost; checked studies trace under half to an unresolved V gene and leave the rest unexplained. The sample contains some 22,000 clones, 70% to 80% of them found a single time. The ten biggest clones cover around an eighth of the sample. To identify antigen-specific CD4+ T cell clonotypes by their expansion, the ViraFEST assay first stimulated PBMC with viral peptide pools and then applied TCR sequencing. After approximately 11 days of culture, CD4+ T cells were isolated with the EasySep CD4+ T cell isolation kit. None of the healthy vaccine recipients had a prior SARS-CoV-2 infection, which was confirmed by nucleocapsid antibody tests that came back negative both before and after vaccination.

Sample: CD4+ T cells from PBMCs cultured with HCoV-OC43 spike peptides, taken before COVID-19 vaccination. The cell subset or site label for this specimen denotes: HCoV-OC43 spike overlapping peptide pool stimulation. All receptors come from a human donor who received a COVID-19 vaccine.

This chain uses TRBV9 with TRBJ2-2, with TRBD2 matching over 7 bases. The CDR3 length is 17 residues. Losses at the gene ends were 0 bases for V and 3 bases for J; bases not matched to a gene: 8. Germline V gene sequence: CDR1 SGDLS, CDR2 YYNGEE. The CDR3 DNA reads TGTGCCAGCAGCGTAGCTACGGGGGGTAGGGACACCGGGGAGCTGTTTTTT. Translated: CASSVATGGRDTGELFF.

Judged by abundance, this clone is medium-sized. The genes are TRBV7-2 and TRBJ1-5; D gene unclear. V was pared by 6 bases and J by 1 base, with 7 bases between. Germline CDR1 and CDR2: SGHTA and FQGNSA. This CDR3 spans 13 amino acids. The CDR3 DNA reads TGTGCCAGCAGTCGGTCCAGCAATCAGCCCCAGCATTTT. This gives the protein CASSRSSNQPQHF.

This chain joins TRBV4-1 and TRBJ2-1; 10 bases are a match to TRBD2. V shed 3 bases, J shed 9 bases, and the junction held 17 bases outside the gene matches. The length of the CDR3 is 18 residues. Germline V CDR1 and CDR2: MGHRA, YSYEKL. CDR3 amino acids: CASSHLVLSSGRWGEQFF. CDR3 bases: TGCGCCAGCAGCCACCTTGTTTTATCTAGCGGGAGATGGGGTGAGCAGTTCTTC.

The V call is TRBV5-1, the J call TRBJ1-5, with D unresolved. The length of the CDR3 is 15 residues. Germline loops: CDR1 SGHRS, CDR2 YFSETQ. The V gene lost 0 bases and the J gene lost 0 bases, with 7 bases spanning the gap. The CDR3 DNA sequence: TGCGCCAGCAGCTTGGTCCCAGATAGCAATCAGCCCCAGCATTTT. This encodes CASSLVPDSNQPQHF.

The rearrangement uses TRBV7-9 and TRBJ2-5; a weak D match, TRBD1 (5 bases). The CDR3 spans 15 residues. V shed 4 bases and J shed 1 base, with 13 bases lying between them. Looked up from germline, CDR1 is SEHNR and CDR2 is FQNEAQ (reference sequence). CDR3 sequence (DNA): TGTGCCAGCAGCTCCGGCTGGACAACCCAAGAGACCCAGTACTTC. Encoded protein: CASSSGWTTQETQYF.

The genes are TRBV14 and TRBJ2-2; D uncertain. The CDR3 loop spans 15 amino acids. Germline V gene data show CDR1 as SGHDN and CDR2 as FVKESK. Trimming took off 2 bases at V and 0 bases at J, with 7 bases between the two ends. CDR3 residues: CASSQLLSNTGELFF. DNA for the CDR3: TGTGCCAGCAGCCAACTTCTTTCGAACACCGGGGAGCTGTTTTTT.

In its sample, this clone was seen once. This rearrangement joins TRBV6-5 to TRBJ2-3; 9 nucleotides align to TRBD2. The CDR3 has 15 amino acids. Germline trimming cut 6 bases from V and 5 bases from J; bases unmatched to any gene: 9. Germline V gene data show CDR1 as MNHEY and CDR2 as SVGAGI. The CDR3 DNA is TGTGCCAGCAGCACAGGACTAGCGTTTGGAGATACGCAGTATTTT. It translates to CASSTGLAFGDTQYF.